This is a list of T cell receptor beta chains from one sample in a study of PD-1 blockade in classical Hodgkin lymphoma. Sequencing used immunoSEQ multiplex PCR; TCRdb keeps in-frame clones, though not all of them. The table shows 50,000 to 75,000 clones, with 85% to 90% occurring only once. Sample: peripheral blood mononuclear cells (PBMCs), taken before the second cycle of nivolumab. The receptor source for this set is a human donor with classical Hodgkin lymphoma. Both conserved end residues are part of each CDR3. Each record gives: V gene, clone size, J gene, D gene, CDR3 DNA, CDR3 protein. The D gene is left open where the match is weak. Clone size is not always given. Where it is, it says once, few, many or a class for expanded clones.

v_call: TRBV6-5
clone_size: once
j_call: TRBJ1-2
d_call: .
cdr3_nt: TGTGCCAGCACCACCCCGGACAGACTTTATGGCTACACCTTC
cdr3_aa: CASTTPDRLYGYTF

v_call: TRBV5-1
clone_size: .
j_call: TRBJ2-3
d_call: .
cdr3_nt: TGCGCCAGCAGCTTGTTGGGCATTGATACGCAGTATTTT
cdr3_aa: CASSLLGIDTQYF

v_call: TRBV27
clone_size: .
j_call: TRBJ1-1
d_call: .
cdr3_nt: TGTGCCAGCAGTTTATTAAGGGAAAACACTGAAGCTTTCTTT
cdr3_aa: CASSLLRENTEAFF

v_call: TRBV6-5
clone_size: once
j_call: TRBJ1-1
d_call: .
cdr3_nt: TGTGCCAGCAGTTTCGGACAGCTCAAGGGTACTGAAGCTTTCTTT
cdr3_aa: CASSFGQLKGTEAFF

v_call: TRBV5-1
clone_size: .
j_call: TRBJ1-1
d_call: .
cdr3_nt: TGCGCCAGCAGCTTAAGTGTGGACACTGAAGCTTTCTTT
cdr3_aa: CASSLSVDTEAFF

v_call: TRBV7-9
clone_size: .
j_call: TRBJ2-3
d_call: TRBD2
cdr3_nt: TGTGCCAGCAGCTTGACTAGCGGAACGCAGTATTTT
cdr3_aa: CASSLTSGTQYF

v_call: TRBV30
clone_size: .
j_call: TRBJ1-2
d_call: .
cdr3_nt: TGTGCCTGCCTATCCCCCGTCGAGGGTAGCTATGGCTACACCTTC
cdr3_aa: CACLSPVEGSYGYTF

v_call: TRBV6-5
clone_size: .
j_call: TRBJ1-2
d_call: .
cdr3_nt: TGTGCCAGCAGAAACCCCCAGAAGCCTAACTATGGCTACACCTTC
cdr3_aa: CASRNPQKPNYGYTF

v_call: TRBV23-1
clone_size: .
j_call: TRBJ2-1
d_call: .
cdr3_nt: TGCGCCAGCAGTCAATCGGACCGAGGATTGTACAATGAGCAGTTCTTC
cdr3_aa: CASSQSDRGLYNEQFF

v_call: TRBV5-1
clone_size: .
j_call: TRBJ2-2
d_call: .
cdr3_nt: TGCGCCAGCAGCTTTCTAGAGAACACCGGGGAGCTGTTTTTT
cdr3_aa: CASSFLENTGELFF

v_call: TRBV5-4
clone_size: .
j_call: TRBJ2-7
d_call: .
cdr3_nt: TGTGCCAGCAGCTTCGTCGGGGTAGAGGACTACGAGCAGTACTTC
cdr3_aa: CASSFVGVEDYEQYF

v_call: TRBV29-1
clone_size: .
j_call: TRBJ2-1
d_call: .
cdr3_nt: TGCAGCGTTGCACCCACAGGGACCGGGGTCTACAATGAGCAGTTCTTC
cdr3_aa: CSVAPTGTGVYNEQFF

v_call: TRBV11-3
clone_size: .
j_call: TRBJ2-3
d_call: .
cdr3_nt: TGTGCCAGCAGCTTTGAGACCACAGATACGCAGTATTTT
cdr3_aa: CASSFETTDTQYF

v_call: TRBV7-9
clone_size: few
j_call: TRBJ2-7
d_call: .
cdr3_nt: TGTGCCAGCAGCTTAGACGGGAATGGGGAGCAGTACTTC
cdr3_aa: CASSLDGNGEQYF

v_call: TRBV5-1
clone_size: .
j_call: TRBJ2-3
d_call: TRBD1
cdr3_nt: TGCGCCAGCAGCTTAACCGGGACAGCGAGCACAGATACGCAGTATTTT
cdr3_aa: CASSLTGTASTDTQYF